The rows below give T cell receptor beta chains drawn from one sample of a study of control samples from healthy donors and cancer patients. The assay was immunoSEQ multiplex PCR, and TCRdb's table has in-frame clones only and misses some. The data show about 140,000 clones, roughly 94% seen once. The specimen sequenced was blood. The origin of the receptors is a man aged 35 to 55 in good health. CDR3s include the opening cysteine and the closing phenylalanine or tryptophan. The D gene is left open where the match is weak. Only some rows state a clone size, as once, few, many or a class for expanded clones.

TRBJ2-3 | TRBV14 | TRBD1 | - | 15 | CASSRDRARFVTQYF | TGTGCCAGCAGCCGGGACAGAGCTCGTTTTGTTACGCAGTATTTT
TRBJ1-2 | TRBV11-1 | - | few | 12 | CASSHWTGGYTF | TGTGCCAGCAGCCACTGGACCGGTGGCTACACCTTC
TRBJ2-1 | TRBV13 | - | - | 13 | CASSPRYDDEQFF | TGTGCCAGCAGCCCCCGTTACGACGATGAGCAGTTCTTC
TRBJ2-7 | TRBV18 | TRBD1 | - | 14 | CASSPPGQTYEQYF | TGTGCCAGCTCACCACCGGGACAGACCTACGAGCAGTACTTC
TRBJ1-3 | TRBV5-1 | TRBD1 | - | 14 | CASSSGGGRNTIYF | TGCGCCAGCAGCTCAGGGGGTGGTAGAAACACCATATATTTT
TRBJ2-6 | TRBV4-2 | - | - | 17 | CASSPNIGAEGANVLTF | TGTGCCAGCAGCCCCAATATAGGGGCAGAAGGGGCCAACGTCCTGACTTTC
TRBJ1-4 | TRBV5-1 | - | - | 13 | CASSLLSGEKLFF | TGCGCCAGCAGCCTCCTAAGTGGGGAAAAACTGTTTTTT
TRBJ1-4 | TRBV19 | TRBD1 | - | 16 | CASSLLPGQGNEKLFF | TGTGCCAGTAGTCTTCTACCGGGACAGGGGAATGAAAAACTGTTTTTT
TRBJ2-3 | TRBV24-1 | TRBD1 | - | 17 | CATSDPGTGGPADTQYF | TGTGCCACCAGTGATCCCGGGACAGGGGGTCCTGCAGATACGCAGTATTTT
TRBJ2-7 | TRBV30 | TRBD2 | - | 15 | CAWSVRFSGDYEQYF | TGTGCCTGGAGTGTACGATTTAGCGGGGACTACGAGCAGTACTTC
TRBJ1-4 | TRBV7-9 | - | - | 16 | CASSVASPWPNEKLFF | TGTGCCAGCAGCGTGGCCAGCCCCTGGCCTAATGAAAAACTGTTTTTT
TRBJ1-3 | TRBV6-5 | - | - | 15 | CASRPRGTSGNTIYF | TGTGCCAGCAGACCCCGAGGCACCTCTGGAAACACCATATATTTT
TRBJ2-1 | TRBV21-1 | - | - | 17 | CASSKELAEHSYNEQFF | TGTGCCAGCAGCAAAGAACTAGCGGAGCACTCCTACAATGAGCAGTTCTTC
TRBJ2-2 | TRBV7-6 | TRBD2 | - | 19 | CASSLDMGLSGEITGELFF | TGTGCCAGCAGCTTAGATATGGGACTAAGCGGGGAAATAACCGGGGAGCTGTTTTTT
TRBJ1-1 | TRBV6-2/TRBV6-3 | - | - | 16 | CASRPLRLIEDTEAFF | TGTGCCAGCAGGCCTTTACGTTTGATCGAAGACACTGAAGCTTTCTTT
TRBJ1-1 | TRBV4-1 | - | - | 15 | CASSQAQTQNTEAFF | TGCGCCAGCAGCCAAGCCCAGACCCAAAACACTGAAGCTTTCTTT
TRBJ1-5 | TRBV28 | - | - | 14 | CASIDRSSNQPQHF | TGTGCCAGCATAGACAGGTCTAGCAATCAGCCCCAGCATTTT
TRBJ1-1 | TRBV4-3 | - | once | 16 | CASSQDPSVLLPEAFF | TGCGCCAGCAGCCAAGATCCGTCGGTTCTCCTGCCGGAAGCTTTCTTT
TRBJ1-5 | TRBV27 | - | - | 14 | CASSLGGDGQPQHF | TGTGCCAGCAGTTTAGGGGGGGACGGGCAGCCCCAGCATTTT
TRBJ2-2 | TRBV25-1 | - | - | 15 | CASSEHQGNTGELFF | TGTGCCAGCAGTGAGCACCAGGGGAACACCGGGGAGCTGTTTTTT
TRBJ2-4 | TRBV9 | - | - | 16 | CASSVGAGLAKNIQYF | TGTGCCAGCAGCGTAGGTGCAGGACTAGCCAAAAACATTCAGTACTTC
TRBJ2-2 | TRBV24-1 | - | once | 14 | CATSEDRHTGELFF | TGTGCCACCAGTGAAGACAGGCACACCGGGGAGCTGTTTTTT
TRBJ2-7 | TRBV5-6 | - | - | 14 | CASSPQGTSYEQYF | TGTGCCAGCAGCCCTCAAGGGACCTCCTACGAGCAGTACTTC
TRBJ2-2 | TRBV5-1 | TRBD1 | - | 15 | CASSSGQGVSGELFF | TGCGCCAGCAGCTCCGGACAGGGTGTCAGCGGGGAGCTGTTTTTT
TRBJ2-7 | TRBV5-1 | - | - | 14 | CASSLVGGTYEQYF | TGCGCCAGCAGCTTGGTGGGGGGCACCTACGAGCAGTACTTC
TRBJ2-7 | TRBV2 | - | - | 18 | CASSEATFLAPTSYEQYF | TGTGCCAGCAGTGAAGCTACTTTCCTAGCGCCAACCTCCTACGAGCAGTACTTC
TRBJ1-1 | TRBV4-1 | - | - | 15 | CASSQESAGRTEAFF | TGCGCCAGCAGCCAAGAATCGGCGGGCAGGACTGAAGCTTTCTTT
TRBJ2-3 | TRBV6-1 | TRBD1 | - | 15 | CASSDNRGGVDTQYF | TGTGCCAGCAGTGACAACAGGGGCGGTGTGGATACGCAGTATTTT
TRBJ2-3 | TRBV9 | TRBD1 | - | 19 | CASSVPVPAQGASTDTQYF | TGTGCCAGCAGCGTACCCGTACCGGCTCAGGGGGCTAGCACAGATACGCAGTATTTT
TRBJ2-5 | TRBV27 | TRBD1 | once | 14 | CASRRGTGSETQYF | TGTGCCAGCAGGCGGGGGACAGGGAGCGAGACCCAGTACTTC
TRBJ1-2 | TRBV28 | TRBD1 | - | 13 | CASSSGTVYGYTF | TGTGCCAGCAGTTCCGGGACAGTCTATGGCTACACCTTC
TRBJ2-3 | TRBV24-1 | - | - | 14 | CATSDFDSTDTQYF | TGTGCCACCAGTGATTTTGACAGCACAGATACGCAGTATTTT
TRBJ2-5 | TRBV6-5 | TRBD1 | - | 13 | CASSGGYPGTQYF | TGTGCCAGCTCAGGGGGTTACCCTGGGACCCAGTACTTC
TRBJ2-5 | TRBV30 | - | - | 13 | CAWTPHHQETQYF | TGTGCCTGGACCCCCCACCACCAAGAGACCCAGTACTTC
TRBJ2-3 | TRBV7-9 | TRBD2 | - | 15 | CASSLATSGGDTQYF | TGTGCCAGCAGCTTAGCGACTAGCGGGGGGGATACGCAGTATTTT
TRBJ2-7 | TRBV7-8 | - | - | 15 | CASRRTGTEPYEQYF | TGTGCCAGCAGACGGACTGGAACGGAGCCCTACGAGCAGTACTTC
TRBJ1-5 | TRBV6-2/TRBV6-3 | - | - | 14 | CASSWAGPNQPQHF | TGTGCCAGCAGCTGGGCAGGGCCGAATCAGCCCCAGCATTTT
TRBJ1-5 | TRBV28 | - | - | 14 | CASSSAYSNQPQHF | TGTGCCAGCAGTTCTGCATATAGCAATCAGCCCCAGCATTTT
TRBJ2-2 | TRBV6-5 | TRBD1 | - | 15 | CASSKRQGAAGELFF | TGTGCCAGCAGTAAACGACAGGGGGCAGCCGGGGAGCTGTTTTTT
TRBJ2-7 | TRBV4-2 | - | - | 14 | CASSQAGLPREQYF | TGTGCCAGCAGCCAAGCGGGTCTCCCAAGGGAGCAGTACTTC
TRBJ1-1 | TRBV10-3 | - | - | 13 | CASMTVQNTEAFF | TGTGCCTCCATGACGGTTCAGAACACTGAAGCTTTCTTT
TRBJ2-3 | TRBV3-1/TRBV3-2 | - | - | 17 | CASSQVLGTLTDDTQYF | TGTGCCAGCAGCCAAGTCCTTGGAACCCTTACGGACGATACGCAGTATTTT
TRBJ2-1 | TRBV4-2 | TRBD2 | - | 13 | CASSGVAGGPEFF | TGTGCCAGCAGCGGGGTAGCGGGAGGGCCCGAGTTCTTC
TRBJ2-7 | TRBV5-1 | - | - | 15 | CASSLGGEDRDEQYF | TGCGCCAGCAGCTTGGGAGGGGAGGATCGGGACGAGCAGTACTTC
TRBJ2-7 | TRBV6-5 | - | - | 13 | CASSYRGVYEQYF | TGTGCCAGCAGTTACAGGGGGGTTTACGAGCAGTACTTC
TRBJ2-1 | TRBV10-3 | TRBD2 | - | 16 | CAISQRASGEGNEQFF | TGTGCCATCAGTCAGAGGGCTAGCGGGGAAGGGAATGAGCAGTTCTTC
TRBJ2-7 | TRBV21-1 | - | - | 14 | CASSKDAHAYEQYF | TGTGCCAGCAGCAAAGACGCTCACGCCTACGAGCAGTACTTC
TRBJ1-2 | TRBV5-8 | - | - | 13 | CASRTGQNDGYTF | TGTGCCAGCAGAACTGGACAGAACGATGGCTACACCTTC